This T cell receptor (beta chain) was sequenced in a study of blood T cell repertoires in COVID-19. In germline, CDR1 is GTSNPN, CDR2 SVGIG (reference sequence). CDR3 length: 14 amino acids. V dropped 5 bases and J dropped 10; count of bases not matched to a gene: 7. Clones were sequenced by immunoSEQ multiplex PCR, and TCRdb holds only the in-frame ones, with some missing. The table lists fewer than 150,000 clones, around 86% of them singletons. The sequence came from an elderly woman with acute or convalescent COVID-19. The rearrangement joins TRBV30 to TRBJ2-1, with 14 bases aligning to TRBD2. The sample comprised peripheral blood. DNA for the CDR3: TGTGCCTGGGGTACGGGACTAGCGGGAGAAGAGCAGTTCTTC. Protein: CAWGTGLAGEEQFF.